This entry features one TCR beta chain sequence. Antigen unknown. This entry comes from a study of shared clonotypes between healthy human individuals. Turning to the study itself: Every donor yielded three CD4 naive, three CD4 memory, two CD8 naive and one CD8 memory plate. Study-level points and caveats: Though the depth was large, rarefaction showed that sorted-subset sequencing was incomplete.

The method was immunoSEQ multiplex PCR; TCRdb's version includes in-frame clones alone and lacks a portion of them. This table has over 950,000 clones, 77% appearing once. In germline, CDR1 is SGHRS, CDR2 YFSETQ. The CDR3 is 15 amino acids. Unmatched junction bases numbered 3, after V lost 1 base and J lost 0 bases. The study enrolled healthy HIV-negative adults without recent acute infections or vaccinations as donors. Sequenced input: memory CD4+ T cells from PBMCs. Subset: CD45RA-negative fraction. The rearrangement uses TRBV5-1 and TRBJ2-7; TRBD1 matches 8 bases. The sequence derives from a young man in good health. Some clones in this sample may be carry-over from other donors' samples. CDR3 region: CASSLRDRTSYEQYF. The CDR3 nucleotides are TGCGCCAGCAGCTTGCGGGACAGGACCTCCTACGAGCAGTACTTC.